The 5 T cell receptor beta chains below were found in one sample sequenced in a study of blood T cell repertoires in COVID-19. TCRdb's table, derived via immunoSEQ multiplex PCR, lists solely in-frame clones and lacks some. There are approximately 20,000 clones in the sample; approximately 89% occur only once, and 3% to 3.5% lies in the top ten. The sequenced material came from peripheral blood. These receptors all stem from a human donor in a cohort sampled during active COVID-19.

The V and J genes are TRBV7-3 and TRBJ2-1; 9 positions agree with TRBD2. The CDR3 is 15 residues long. V shed 2 bases, J shed 4 bases, and the junction held 3 bases outside the gene matches. Germline V gene data show CDR1 as SGHTA and CDR2 as FQGTGA. The CDR3 loop is CASSLELAGYNEQFF. The CDR3 DNA follows: TGTGCCAGCAGCTTAGAACTAGCGGGTTACAATGAGCAGTTCTTC.

This clone was seen just once. The rearrangement joins TRBV6-5 to TRBJ1-2, with 9 bases identical to TRBD1. Germline assignment: CDR1 MNHEY and CDR2 SVGAGI. The CDR3 has 13 amino acids. With 5 bases clipped from V and 8 bases from J, the junction kept 6 bases outside the gene matches. For the CDR3, the DNA is TGTGCCAGCAGTCGACGGGACAGGGAGGGCTACACCTTC. It codes for CASSRRDREGYTF.

The V call is TRBV5-1, the J call TRBJ1-1; the D gene is possibly TRBD1 (6 bases). Trimming cost V 2 bases and J 1 base, with 9 bases left between them. Germline V gene sequence: CDR1 SGHRS, CDR2 YFSETQ. The CDR3 length is 14 residues. The CDR3 sequence is CASSFGQTNTEAFF. The CDR3 DNA is TGCGCCAGCAGCTTCGGACAGACGAACACTGAAGCTTTCTTT.

This clone was counted once. The chain combines TRBV9 with TRBJ2-7; 7 bases match TRBD2. CDR3 length: 15 amino acids. Trimming removed 0 bases from V and 2 bases from J; junction bases left unmatched: 5. Germline V gene lookup returns CDR1 SGDLS and CDR2 YYNGEE. As DNA, the CDR3 is TGTGCCAGCAGCGTAGGGGAGGGACCTACCTACGAGCAGTACTTC. Protein sequence: CASSVGEGPTYEQYF. Combining the CDR3 with reference TRBV9 and TRBJ2-7 gives the whole variable domain DSGVTQTPKHLITATGQRVTLRCSPRSGDLSVYWYQQSLDQGLQFLIQYYNGEERAKGNILERFSAQQFPDLHSELNLSSLELGDSALYFCASSVGEGPTYEQYFGPGTRLTVT.

The CDR3 sequence is CSAGDRAGEQYF. DNA of the CDR3: TGCAGCGCGGGGGACAGGGCAGGAGAGCAGTACTTC. The J gene is TRBJ2-7, the V gene TRBV29-1, with 9 bases matching TRBD1. Germline V gives CDR1 SQVTM, CDR2 ANQGSEA. The CDR3 sequence is 12 residues long. V trimming: 7 bases; J trimming: 7 bases; junction bases outside the gene matches: 8.